The sequence of this TCR beta chain was determined in a study of blood T cell repertoires in COVID-19. TCRdb's copy holds only in-frame clones and misses some; the assay was immunoSEQ multiplex PCR. The sample carries 450,000 to 500,000 clones, 75% to 90% recorded once. CDR1 and CDR2 (germline): SEHNR, FQNEAQ (reference sequence). J lost 4 bases, V lost 8 bases, and 8 bases had no gene match. The CDR3 has 14 residues. This clonotype was obtained from a woman aged 18-30 years who had recovered from COVID-19. Sequencing used PBMCs or T cells enriched from blood (not recorded which). The V and J genes are TRBV7-9 and TRBJ2-3; 8 bases fit TRBD1. CDR3 residues: CASGATGVSDTQYF. The CDR3 region has the DNA TGTGCCAGCGGCGCGACAGGGGTCTCAGATACGCAGTATTTT.